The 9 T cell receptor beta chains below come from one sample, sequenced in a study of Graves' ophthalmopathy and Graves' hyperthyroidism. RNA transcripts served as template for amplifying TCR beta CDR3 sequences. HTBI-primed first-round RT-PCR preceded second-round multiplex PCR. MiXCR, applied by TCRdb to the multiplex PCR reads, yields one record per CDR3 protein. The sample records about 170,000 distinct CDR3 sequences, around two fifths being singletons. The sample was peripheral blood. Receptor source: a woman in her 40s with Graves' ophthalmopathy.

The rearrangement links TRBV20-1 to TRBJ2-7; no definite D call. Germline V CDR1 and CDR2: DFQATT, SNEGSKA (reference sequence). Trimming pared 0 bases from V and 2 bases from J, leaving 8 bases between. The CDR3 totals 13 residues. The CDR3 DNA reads TGCAGTGCTAGAGATGCAGGACCCTACGAGCAGTACTTC. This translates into CSARDAGPYEQYF.

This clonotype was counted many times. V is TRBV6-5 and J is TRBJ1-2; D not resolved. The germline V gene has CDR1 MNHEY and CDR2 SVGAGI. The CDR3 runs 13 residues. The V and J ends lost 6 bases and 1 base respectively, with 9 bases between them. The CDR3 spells CASSVDRNYGYTF. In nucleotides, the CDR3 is TGTGCCAGCAGCGTGGACCGTAACTATGGCTACACCTTC.

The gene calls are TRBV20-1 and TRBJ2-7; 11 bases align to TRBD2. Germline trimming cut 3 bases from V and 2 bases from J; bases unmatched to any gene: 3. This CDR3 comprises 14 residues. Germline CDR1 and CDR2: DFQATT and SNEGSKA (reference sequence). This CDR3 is CSASSSGRAYEQYF. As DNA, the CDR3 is TGCAGTGCTAGTAGTAGCGGGAGGGCCTACGAGCAGTACTTC.

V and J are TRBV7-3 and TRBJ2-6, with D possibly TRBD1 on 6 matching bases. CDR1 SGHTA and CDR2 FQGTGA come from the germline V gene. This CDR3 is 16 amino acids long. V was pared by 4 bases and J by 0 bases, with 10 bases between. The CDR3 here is CASSYNRASGANVLTF. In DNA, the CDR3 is TGTGCCAGCAGCTATAACAGGGCCTCTGGGGCCAACGTCCTGACTTTC. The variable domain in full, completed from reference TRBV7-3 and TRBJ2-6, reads GAGVSQTPSNKVTEKGKYVELRCDPISGHTALYWYRQSLGQGPEFLIYFQGTGAADDSGLPNDRFFAVRPEGSVSTLKIQRTERGDSAVYLCASSYNRASGANVLTFGAGSRLTVL.

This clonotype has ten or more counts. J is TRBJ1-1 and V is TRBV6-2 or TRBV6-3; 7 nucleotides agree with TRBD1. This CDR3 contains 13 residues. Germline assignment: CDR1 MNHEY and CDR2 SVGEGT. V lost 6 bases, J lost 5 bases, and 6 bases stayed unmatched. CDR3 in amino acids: CASSVPGGTEAFF. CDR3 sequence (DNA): TGTGCCAGCAGCGTTCCAGGGGGGACTGAAGCTTTCTTT.

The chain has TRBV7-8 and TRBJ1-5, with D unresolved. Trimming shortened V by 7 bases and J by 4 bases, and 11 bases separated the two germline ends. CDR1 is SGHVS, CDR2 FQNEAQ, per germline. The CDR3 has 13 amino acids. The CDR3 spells CASNPQGNQPQHF. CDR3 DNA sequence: TGTGCCAGCAACCCCCAAGGGAATCAGCCCCAGCATTTT.

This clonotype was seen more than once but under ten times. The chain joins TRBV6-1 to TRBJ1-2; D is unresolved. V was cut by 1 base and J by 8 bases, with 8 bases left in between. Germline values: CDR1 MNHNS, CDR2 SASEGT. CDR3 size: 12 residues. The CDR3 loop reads CASSEGMRGYTF. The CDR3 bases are TGTGCCAGCAGTGAAGGGATGAGGGGCTACACCTTC.

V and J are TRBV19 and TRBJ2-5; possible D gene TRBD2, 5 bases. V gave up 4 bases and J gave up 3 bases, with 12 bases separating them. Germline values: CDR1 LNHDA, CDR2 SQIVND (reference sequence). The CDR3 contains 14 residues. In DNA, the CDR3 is TGTGCCAGTAGTAAGGAGGCCGGAAAAGAGACCCAGTACTTC. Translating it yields CASSKEAGKETQYF.

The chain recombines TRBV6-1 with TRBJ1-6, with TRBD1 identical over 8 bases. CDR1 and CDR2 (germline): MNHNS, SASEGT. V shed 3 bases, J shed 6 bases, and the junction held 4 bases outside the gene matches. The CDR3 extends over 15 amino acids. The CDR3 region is CASSDRTGRNSPLHF. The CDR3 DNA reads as TGTGCCAGCAGTGACCGGACAGGGCGTAATTCACCCCTCCACTTT.